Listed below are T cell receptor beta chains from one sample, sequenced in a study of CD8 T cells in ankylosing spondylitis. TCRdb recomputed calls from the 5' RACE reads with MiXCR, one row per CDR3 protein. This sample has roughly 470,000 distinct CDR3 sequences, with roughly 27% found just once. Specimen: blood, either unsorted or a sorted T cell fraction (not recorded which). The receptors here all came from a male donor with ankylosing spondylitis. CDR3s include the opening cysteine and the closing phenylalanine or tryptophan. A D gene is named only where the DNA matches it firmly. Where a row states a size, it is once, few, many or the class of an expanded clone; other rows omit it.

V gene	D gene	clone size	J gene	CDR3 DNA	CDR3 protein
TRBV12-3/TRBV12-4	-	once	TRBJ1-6	TGTGCCAGCAGTTTAGGGGGAGGGGAGCATTCACCCCTCCACTTT	CASSLGGGEHSPLHF
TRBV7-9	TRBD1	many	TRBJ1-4	TGTGCCAGCAGGGACCAGGGGGCTGGTGAAAAACTGTTTTTT	CASRDQGAGEKLFF
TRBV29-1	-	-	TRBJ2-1	TGCAGCCTCCTAATGCGCCGCTACAATGAGCAGTTCTTC	CSLLMRRYNEQFF
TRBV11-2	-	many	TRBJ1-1	TGTGCCAGCAGCCCTCCGGGGCGGGGAACTGAAGCTTTCTTT	CASSPPGRGTEAFF
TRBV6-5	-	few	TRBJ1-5	TGTGCCAGCAGTTACTCCCCAGGGGCGGGTAAGGTCAATCAGCCCCAGCATTTT	CASSYSPGAGKVNQPQHF
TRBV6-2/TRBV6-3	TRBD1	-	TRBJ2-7	TGTGCCAGCAGTTACTCACCCGGACAGGCCGAAACCTACGAGCAGTACTTC	CASSYSPGQAETYEQYF
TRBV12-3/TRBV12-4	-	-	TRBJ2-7	TGTGCCAGCAGTAGGGACTTCTACGAGCAGTACTTC	CASSRDFYEQYF
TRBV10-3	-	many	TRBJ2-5	TGTGCCATCAGTGAAAGGTCAGGACAAGAGACCCAGTACTTC	CAISERSGQETQYF
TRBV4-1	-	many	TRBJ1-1	TGCGCCAGCAGCCAGAACCGGGACGATAGGGGAGCTTTCTTT	CASSQNRDDRGAFF
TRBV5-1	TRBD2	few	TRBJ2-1	TGCGCCAGCAGCTTGGGACTAGCTGGGTACAGGAATGAGCAGTTCTTC	CASSLGLAGYRNEQFF
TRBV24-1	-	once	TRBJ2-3	TGTGCCACAGCGACAACCACAGATACGCAGTATTTT	CATATTTDTQYF
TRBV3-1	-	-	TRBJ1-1	TGTGCCAGCAGCCAACACGCGGGGAAGAACACTGAAGCTTTCTTT	CASSQHAGKNTEAFF
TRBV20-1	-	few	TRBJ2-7	TGCAGTGCTCACTCCCCCGAATTCTACGAGCAGTACTTC	CSAHSPEFYEQYF
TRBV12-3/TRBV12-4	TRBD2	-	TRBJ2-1	TGTGCCAGCAGTTTTGGTCTAGCGGGAGGGCCGCAGTTCTTC	CASSFGLAGGPQFF
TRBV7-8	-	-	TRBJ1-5	TGTGCCAGCAGCCAGGACGGGGGACTCTATAGCAATCAGCCCCAGCATTTT	CASSQDGGLYSNQPQHF
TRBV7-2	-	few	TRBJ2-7	TGTGCCAGCAGCTTAGTTCGTCCGTACGAGCAGTACTTC	CASSLVRPYEQYF
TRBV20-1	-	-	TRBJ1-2	TGCAGTGCTAGAGATCGCTCAGGGCCCGACTACTATGGCTACACCTTC	CSARDRSGPDYYGYTF
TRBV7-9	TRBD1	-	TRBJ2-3	TGTGCCAGCAGCTTTGGGGACAGGGACAACACAGATACGCAGTATTTT	CASSFGDRDNTDTQYF
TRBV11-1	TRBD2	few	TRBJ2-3	TGCGCCAGCAGCTCAGGACTAGCGGGAGGGCCGAGCACAGATACGCAGTATTTT	CASSSGLAGGPSTDTQYF
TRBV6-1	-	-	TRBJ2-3	TGTGCCAGCGCCCTGGGGTGGGGGGGCACAGATACGCAGTATTTT	CASALGWGGTDTQYF
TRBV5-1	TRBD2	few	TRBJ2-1	TGCGCCAGCAGCTTGGAGGAGCGGGAGATAGATGAGCAGTTCTTC	CASSLEEREIDEQFF
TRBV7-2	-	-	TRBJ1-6	TGTGCCAGCAGCCTACAGGGCCTAAATTCACCCCTCCACTTT	CASSLQGLNSPLHF
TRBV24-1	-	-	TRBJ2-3	TGTGCCACCAGTTCTAGTCCCGCTAGCACAGATACGCAGTATTTT	CATSSSPASTDTQYF
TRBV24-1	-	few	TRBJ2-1	TGTGCCACCAGTGATTCCCGAATCAATGAGCAGTTCTTC	CATSDSRINEQFF
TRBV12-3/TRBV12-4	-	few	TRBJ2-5	TGTGCCAGCAGTTTTACTAGGCAAGAGACCCAGTACTTC	CASSFTRQETQYF
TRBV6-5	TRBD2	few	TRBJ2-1	TGTGCCAGCAGTTACTCGGCGGGAGGGCCGTATGAGCAGTTCTTC	CASSYSAGGPYEQFF
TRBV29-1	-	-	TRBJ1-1	TGCAGCGTTCACGAGTCAGTGGCTTTCTTT	CSVHESVAFF
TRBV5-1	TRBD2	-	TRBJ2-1	TGCGCCAGCACCCAAGAGGGAGGGATTTACAATGAGCAGTTCTTC	CASTQEGGIYNEQFF
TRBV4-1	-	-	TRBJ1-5	TGCGCCAGCAGACGGGACTCACTAGGGCAGCCCCAGCATTTT	CASRRDSLGQPQHF
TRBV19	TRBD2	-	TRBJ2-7	TGTGCCAGTAAACCCGGGACTAGCGGGGCAGCCTACGAGCAGTACTTC	CASKPGTSGAAYEQYF
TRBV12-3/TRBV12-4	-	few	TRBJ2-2	TGTGCCAGCACCACTGTCCCCTGGACCTTCACCGGGGAGCTGTTTTTT	CASTTVPWTFTGELFF
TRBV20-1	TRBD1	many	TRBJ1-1	TGCAGTGCCGACCCGGGGAGGGGGCGAAGCACTGAAGCTTTCTTT	CSADPGRGRSTEAFF
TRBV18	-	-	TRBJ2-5	TGTGCCAGCTCACCACCGGTTGGGGGATTGGGGACCCAGTACTTC	CASSPPVGGLGTQYF
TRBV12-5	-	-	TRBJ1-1	TGTGCTAGTGCCCGCGGGGTGAACACTGAAGCTTTCTTT	CASARGVNTEAFF